There are many counts of the clone carrying this TCR beta chain. Its antigen is still unknown. This sample stems from a study of spatial heterogeneity in lung cancer. Whole-study context: Across tumor regions, counts of TCR transcripts showed a strong correlation with a T cell module score derived from matched bulk RNA-seq.

General study points: Mutation tallies in tumors tracked expanded intratumoral alpha and beta TCR counts.

TCRdb ran MiXCR on the 5' RACE reads and lists one entry per CDR3 protein. This sample has about 17,000 distinct CDR3 sequences, with approximately 5.8% found just once. The time point was: sample taken at primary tumor resection. There were around 72 donors, all of them untreated patients with early-stage non-small cell lung cancer. The source was lung tumor tissue, collected at surgery. This receptor was taken from a male donor with early-stage non-small cell lung cancer.

CDR3 sequence reads: CASSSTSGLQFF. The CDR3 DNA reads as TGTGCCAGCAGTTCCACTAGTGGTCTGCAGTTCTTC. The chain carries TRBV6-5 and TRBJ2-1, with D perhaps TRBD2 (5 bases). Germline V gene sequence: CDR1 MNHEY, CDR2 SVGAGI. Deletions cut 4 bases from V and 12 bases from J, with 13 bases between. This CDR3 spans 12 amino acids.